A single sample is the source of the 20 T cell receptor beta chains below, sequenced in a study of cytomegalovirus exposure and HLA in healthy donors. PCR amplification relied on 60 Vbeta primers (plus 13 Jbeta primers). Some clones are missing from TCRdb's copy, which holds only in-frame ones; the method was immunoSEQ multiplex PCR. The sample has some 120,000 clones, 65% to 85% seen once. The sample taken for sequencing was PBMCs. All receptors derive from a man aged 50 to 59 in good health and CMV-seronegative.

This chain joins TRBV28 and TRBJ2-1; 8 nucleotides match TRBD2. V gave up 6 bases and J gave up 0 bases; unmatched junction bases: 10. This CDR3 contains 17 residues. Germline V gene data show CDR1 as MDHEN and CDR2 as SYDVKM. This chain's CDR3 is CASSRARLASSYNEQFF. The DNA for the CDR3 is TGTGCCAGCAGCCGCGCCCGACTAGCGTCCTCCTACAATGAGCAGTTCTTC.

V usage is TRBV6-1 and J usage is TRBJ2-3; the D gene is possibly TRBD2 (7 bases). CDR1 is MNHNS and CDR2 is SASEGT in the germline V gene. The CDR3 extends over 15 amino acids. Trimming stripped 8 bases from V and 1 base from J, with 16 bases between. Here the CDR3 DNA reads TGTGCCAGCTCCCAAGGGGGGGCGGGCACAGATACGCAGTATTTT. As protein: CASSQGGAGTDTQYF.

The chain recombines TRBV2 with TRBJ1-5; D is possibly TRBD1 (6 bases). V lost 3 bases, J lost 6 bases, and 18 bases lay in between. CDR1 SNHLY and CDR2 FYNNEI come from the germline V gene. CDR3 length equals 16 residues. The CDR3 spells CASSDRGGAWSQPQHF. CDR3 sequence (DNA): TGTGCCAGCAGTGATAGGGGGGGCGCATGGAGTCAGCCCCAGCATTTT. The whole variable domain, filled in from reference TRBV2 and TRBJ1-5, reads EPEVTQTPSHQVTQMGQEVILRCVPISNHLYFYWYRQILGQKVEFLVSFYNNEISEKSEIFDDQFSVERPDGSNFTLKIRSTKLEDSAMYFCASSDRGGAWSQPQHFGDGTRLSIL.

The J gene is TRBJ2-3, the V gene TRBV2; possible D gene TRBD2, 5 bases. Trimming left V 4 bases short and J 6 bases short, with 5 bases between. Germline V gives CDR1 SNHLY, CDR2 FYNNEI. The CDR3 is made up of 11 amino acids. CDR3 sequence (DNA): TGTGCCAGCAGTGGGGAGGATACGCAGTATTTT. Amino acid sequence: CASSGEDTQYF.

The chain employs TRBV9 and TRBJ2-1; 8 bases map to TRBD1. Germline CDR1 reads SGDLS; CDR2 reads YYNGEE. The CDR3 runs to 16 residues. V lost 4 bases to trimming and J lost 2 bases; unmatched junction nucleotides: 8. CDR3 protein: CASSPSGTGPYNEQFF. In DNA form, the CDR3 reads TGTGCCAGCAGCCCGTCGGGGACAGGCCCCTACAATGAGCAGTTCTTC.

The chain joins TRBV13 to TRBJ1-1, with 9 bases fitting TRBD1. CDR3 length: 15 residues. The germline gives CDR1 PRHDT, CDR2 FYEKMQ (reference sequence). J gave up 5 bases and V 6 bases, and 10 bases lay outside the gene matches. This CDR3 reads CASRPGTGIGTEAFF. CDR3 DNA sequence: TGTGCCAGCAGGCCCGGGACAGGGATAGGAACTGAAGCTTTCTTT.

This chain connects TRBV5-1 to TRBJ2-5; 9 bases line up with TRBD2. J was trimmed by 4 bases and V by 4 bases; bases with no gene match: 5. Germline V gives CDR1 SGHRS, CDR2 YFSETQ. This CDR3 comprises 14 residues. The DNA for the CDR3 is TGCGCCAGCAGCCAGGCGGGGGGGCCAGAGACCCAGTACTTC. This codes for CASSQAGGPETQYF.

The chain combines TRBV4-3 with TRBJ2-3, with 12 bases aligning to TRBD2. V shed 1 base, J shed 4 bases, and the junction held 3 bases outside the gene matches. The CDR3 covers 16 residues. In germline, CDR1 is LGHNA, CDR2 YSLEER. The CDR3 DNA sequence: TGCGCCAGCAGCCAAGGTACTAGCGGGAGGTCAGATACGCAGTATTTT. Translation gives CASSQGTSGRSDTQYF.

This clone has a handful of counts. V is TRBV27 and J is TRBJ1-1, with a possible D match to TRBD1 (5 bases). V was pared by 6 bases and J by 5 bases, with 7 bases between. The germline CDR1 and CDR2 sequences are MNHEY and SMNVEV (reference sequence). The CDR3 runs to 11 residues. The CDR3 coding sequence is TGTGCCAGCAGGCGGGGGACTGAAGCTTTCTTT. It is translated as CASRRGTEAFF.

The chain recombines TRBV10-3 with TRBJ2-2; perhaps TRBD1 as D (6 bases). The V end lost 4 bases, the J end lost 3 bases, and 12 bases lay between the germline ends. The germline V gene encodes CDR1 ENHRY and CDR2 SYGVKD. The CDR3 loop spans 15 amino acids. The CDR3 sequence: CAISVGQGYTGELFF. The CDR3 nucleotides read TGTGCCATCAGTGTTGGGCAGGGGTACACCGGGGAGCTGTTTTTT.

CDR3 region: CASSERGTPLSYEQYF. The CDR3 nucleotides read TGTGCCAGCAGTGAAAGAGGGACACCACTCTCCTACGAGCAGTACTTC. The chain combines TRBV6-1 with TRBJ2-7; D is perhaps TRBD1 (6 bases). V dropped 2 bases and J dropped 0 bases, with 14 bases sitting between them. Looked up from germline, CDR1 is MNHNS and CDR2 is SASEGT. The CDR3 runs to 16 residues.

The rearrangement joins TRBV19 to TRBJ2-1; 7 bases are a match to TRBD1. The CDR3 totals 13 residues. The germline CDR1 and CDR2 sequences are LNHDA and SQIVND (reference sequence). The V gene end was trimmed by 7 bases and the J gene end by 4 bases; junction bases not matched to a gene: 4. DNA for the CDR3: TGTGCCAGTAAAGAGACAGGGTACAATGAGCAGTTCTTC. This gives the protein CASKETGYNEQFF. The variable domain in full, with the rest retrieved from reference TRBV19 and TRBJ2-1, is DGGITQSPKYLFRKEGQNVTLSCEQNLNHDAMYWYRQDPGQGLRLIYYSQIVNDFQKGDIAEGYSVSREKKESFPLTVTSAQKNPTAFYLCASKETGYNEQFFGPGTRLTVL.

This clone has only a few counts. This chain connects TRBV7-2 to TRBJ2-1; TRBD2 matches 11 bases. CDR3 length: 18 residues. Germline lookup yields CDR1 SGHTA and CDR2 FQGNSA. With V trimmed by 1 base and J by 7 bases, 12 bases remained unmatched. CDR3 region: CASSLVAGGPTFRNEQFF. The CDR3 DNA is TGTGCCAGCAGCTTAGTAGCGGGAGGGCCTACTTTCAGGAATGAGCAGTTCTTC.

This clone occurred many times. This sequence joins TRBV9 and TRBJ1-4, with 7 bases that match TRBD1. CDR3 length: 15 amino acids. V gave up 2 bases and J gave up 6 bases; unmatched junction bases: 7. The germline V gene has CDR1 SGDLS and CDR2 YYNGEE. The CDR3 bases are TGTGCCAGCAGCGTGAAAACAGGGGAGTATGAAAAACTGTTTTTT. Protein: CASSVKTGEYEKLFF.

The chain is built from TRBV11-1 and TRBJ1-2, with TRBD1 matching 9 bases. The germline V gene encodes CDR1 SGHAT and CDR2 FQDESV (reference sequence). J was trimmed by 3 bases and V by 1 base; bases with no gene match: 9. There are 17 residues in the CDR3. The CDR3 region is CASSLDVGQGHYYGYTF. In DNA form, the CDR3 reads TGTGCCAGCAGCTTAGACGTCGGACAGGGGCATTACTATGGCTACACCTTC.

For this clone: At one end, the junction sequence differs from germline, possibly due to a read error. The chain carries TRBV7-9 and TRBJ1-5; TRBD1 might be the D (6 bases). This CDR3 is built from 15 residues. Germline CDR1 and CDR2: SEHNR and FQNEAQ (reference sequence). For the CDR3, the DNA is TGTTCCAGCAGCCAGGGGACGGGGGGAAATCAGCCCCAGCATTTT. Protein: CSSSQGTGGNQPQHF.

The V gene is TRBV7-2, the J gene TRBJ2-7; 8 nucleotides align to TRBD1. The germline V gene encodes CDR1 SGHTA and CDR2 FQGNSA. Trimming cost V 2 bases and J 0 bases; bases outside gene matches: 6. The CDR3 sequence is 16 residues long. CDR3 protein: CASSLSWTGSSYEQYF. The DNA of the CDR3 is TGTGCCAGCAGCTTAAGTTGGACAGGGAGCTCCTACGAGCAGTACTTC. Full variable domain (outside the CDR3, taken from reference TRBV7-2 and TRBJ2-7): GAGVSQSPSNKVTEKGKDVELRCDPISGHTALYWYRQSLGQGLEFLIYFQGNSAPDKSGLPSDRFSAERTGGSVSTLTIQRTQQEDSAVYLCASSLSWTGSSYEQYFGPGTRLTVT.

The chain recombines TRBV5-5 with TRBJ1-4; a weak D match, TRBD1 (6 bases). V lost 3 bases, J lost 0 bases, and 6 bases lay in between. The germline gives CDR1 SGHKS, CDR2 YYEKEE (reference sequence). This CDR3 is 14 amino acids long. DNA of the CDR3: TGTGCCAGCAGCTCAGGGGCAACTAATGAAAAACTGTTTTTT. It specifies CASSSGATNEKLFF.

The J gene is TRBJ1-5, the V gene TRBV2, with TRBD1 identical over 9 bases. Looked up from germline, CDR1 is SNHLY and CDR2 is FYNNEI. The CDR3 has 16 amino acids. The V gene end was trimmed by 6 bases and the J gene end by 4 bases; junction bases not matched to a gene: 10. CDR3 sequence reads: CASRSDAGTGNQPQHF. For the CDR3, the DNA is TGTGCCAGCAGATCAGACGCCGGGACAGGGAATCAGCCCCAGCATTTT.

This rearrangement joins TRBV2 to TRBJ1-5, with D tentatively TRBD1 (5 bases). V dropped 7 bases and J dropped 3 bases, with 13 bases sitting between them. The CDR3 has 14 residues. Germline CDR1 and CDR2: SNHLY and FYNNEI. The CDR3 sequence is CASNVRQNNQPQHF. The CDR3, as DNA: TGTGCCAGCAATGTGAGACAGAACAATCAGCCCCAGCATTTT.